This entry concerns a single T cell receptor (beta chain). The study enrolled patients with locally advanced or metastatic urothelial carcinoma. V lost 3 bases to trimming and J lost 4 bases; unmatched junction nucleotides: 2. The CDR3 loop spans 14 amino acids. Germline loops: CDR1 KGHSH, CDR2 LQKENI. Each PCR received spiked synthetic TCR analog templates. Assay: immunoSEQ multiplex PCR; the TCRdb copy retains only in-frame clones and omits some. In the table there are 30,000 or so clones, roughly 84% of which are singletons. The source of the sample is a study of PD-L1 blockade in urothelial cancer.

The chain links TRBV18 to TRBJ1-2, with 10 bases matching TRBD1. This receptor was obtained from a man between 60 and 75 years old with urothelial cancer. Sample: PBMCs, taken around atezolizumab (anti-PD-L1) treatment. DNA of the CDR3: TGTGCCAGCTCACCGGGACAGGGGACCTATGGCTACACCTTC. Amino acids: CASSPGQGTYGYTF.